These T cell receptor beta chains were read from a single sample in a study of a mutant IDH1 vaccine in newly diagnosed glioma. Their antigens remain unidentified. Measured with immunoSEQ multiplex PCR; TCRdb has only the in-frame clones, and not every one. This sample yields about 58,000 clones, of which around 81% are seen a single time; under 6% belongs to the top ten. The sample was PBMCs, taken from a glioma patient whose treatment included an IDH1 peptide vaccine. The source of these receptors is a man in his forties or fifties with glioma. Both conserved end residues are part of each CDR3. A D gene is named only where the DNA matches it firmly. Clone size is not always given. Where it is, it says once, few, many or a class for expanded clones.

CDR3 protein: CASSEQTAGPDYGYTF; CDR3 DNA: TGTGCCAGCAGTGAACAAACGGCAGGGCCCGACTATGGCTACACCTTC; J gene: TRBJ1-2; D gene: NA; clone size: NA; V gene: TRBV2
CDR3 protein: CSPPAATQYF; CDR3 DNA: TGCAGTCCCCCGGCGGCAACCCAGTACTTC; J gene: TRBJ2-5; D gene: NA; clone size: NA; V gene: TRBV20-1
CDR3 protein: CASSLPDRSHGYTF; CDR3 DNA: TGCGCCAGCAGCCTACCGGACAGATCGCACGGCTACACCTTC; J gene: TRBJ1-2; D gene: NA; clone size: NA; V gene: TRBV5-1
CDR3 protein: CAWSGKGLKNYGYTF; CDR3 DNA: TGTGCCTGGAGTGGGAAGGGACTGAAAAACTATGGCTACACCTTC; J gene: TRBJ1-2; D gene: NA; clone size: NA; V gene: TRBV30
CDR3 protein: CASSVAPGTGGVLYNEQFF; CDR3 DNA: TGTGCCAGCAGCGTAGCCCCTGGGACAGGGGGCGTTTTGTACAATGAGCAGTTCTTC; J gene: TRBJ2-1; D gene: TRBD1; clone size: NA; V gene: TRBV9
CDR3 protein: CASRGTGITGELFF; CDR3 DNA: TGTGCCAGCAGAGGGACAGGGATCACCGGGGAGCTGTTTTTT; J gene: TRBJ2-2; D gene: TRBD1; clone size: NA; V gene: TRBV5-4
CDR3 protein: CASNKEAQPQHF; CDR3 DNA: TGTGCCAGCAATAAAGAGGCCCAGCCCCAGCATTTT; J gene: TRBJ1-5; D gene: NA; clone size: NA; V gene: TRBV2
CDR3 protein: CASSQDRGDPYYEQYF; CDR3 DNA: TGCGCCAGCAGCCAAGATCGGGGAGACCCCTACTACGAGCAGTACTTC; J gene: TRBJ2-7; D gene: NA; clone size: NA; V gene: TRBV4-3
CDR3 protein: CASSIVRDRDRGNQPQHF; CDR3 DNA: TGTGCCAGTAGTATAGTTCGGGACAGGGATAGAGGCAATCAGCCCCAGCATTTT; J gene: TRBJ1-5; D gene: TRBD1; clone size: NA; V gene: TRBV19
CDR3 protein: CATSALAYEQYF; CDR3 DNA: TGTGCCACCAGCGCGCTTGCCTACGAGCAGTACTTC; J gene: TRBJ2-7; D gene: NA; clone size: NA; V gene: TRBV15
CDR3 protein: CASSPRTGVDYGYTF; CDR3 DNA: TGTGCCAGCTCACCACGGACAGGGGTAGACTATGGCTACACCTTC; J gene: TRBJ1-2; D gene: TRBD1; clone size: NA; V gene: TRBV18
CDR3 protein: CASSLEGQTPARAWQYF; CDR3 DNA: TGCGCCAGCAGCTTGGAGGGACAGACACCGGCCAGGGCGTGGCAGTACTTC; J gene: TRBJ2-7; D gene: TRBD1; clone size: NA; V gene: TRBV5-1
CDR3 protein: CASSLVDVAAQYF; CDR3 DNA: TGTGCCAGCAGCTTAGTAGACGTGGCTGCGCAGTATTTT; J gene: TRBJ2-3; D gene: NA; clone size: NA; V gene: TRBV7-2
CDR3 protein: CASSLGEGEQYF; CDR3 DNA: TGTGCCAGCAGTTTAGGGGAGGGCGAGCAGTACTTC; J gene: TRBJ2-7; D gene: TRBD2; clone size: NA; V gene: TRBV28
CDR3 protein: CASSLGGGWNEQYF; CDR3 DNA: TGCGCCAGCAGCTTGGGTGGGGGTTGGAACGAGCAGTACTTC; J gene: TRBJ2-7; D gene: NA; clone size: NA; V gene: TRBV5-1
CDR3 protein: CASSLPGTYEQYF; CDR3 DNA: TGTGCCAGTAGTCTCCCGGGAACCTACGAGCAGTACTTC; J gene: TRBJ2-7; D gene: NA; clone size: NA; V gene: TRBV19
CDR3 protein: CASSFATETYNEQFF; CDR3 DNA: TGTGCCAGCAGTTTTGCGACAGAGACCTACAATGAGCAGTTCTTC; J gene: TRBJ2-1; D gene: NA; clone size: NA; V gene: TRBV28
CDR3 protein: CASSIEGGTEAFF; CDR3 DNA: TGTGCCAGTAGTATAGAAGGAGGCACTGAAGCTTTCTTT; J gene: TRBJ1-1; D gene: NA; clone size: once; V gene: TRBV19
CDR3 protein: CASSHDLAGGPQETQYF; CDR3 DNA: TGCGCCAGCAGCCACGATCTAGCGGGGGGACCTCAAGAGACCCAGTACTTC; J gene: TRBJ2-5; D gene: TRBD2; clone size: NA; V gene: TRBV4-3
CDR3 protein: CASSGLAGEQYF; CDR3 DNA: TGTGCCAGCAGCGGACTAGCGGGCGAGCAGTACTTC; J gene: TRBJ2-7; D gene: TRBD2; clone size: NA; V gene: TRBV25-1
CDR3 protein: CASMIRDTQYF; CDR3 DNA: TGTGCCAGCATGATTCGAGATACGCAGTATTTT; J gene: TRBJ2-3; D gene: NA; clone size: once; V gene: TRBV5-4
CDR3 protein: CASSPHMRPPTGELFF; CDR3 DNA: TGTGCCAGCAGCCCACATATGAGGCCTCCCACCGGGGAGCTGTTTTTT; J gene: TRBJ2-2; D gene: NA; clone size: NA; V gene: TRBV7-2
CDR3 protein: CASSPWRGTTDTQYF; CDR3 DNA: TGTGCCAGCAGTCCCTGGAGGGGGACCACAGATACGCAGTATTTT; J gene: TRBJ2-3; D gene: NA; clone size: NA; V gene: TRBV27
CDR3 protein: CSVEEGGTGRAKNIQYF; CDR3 DNA: TGCAGCGTTGAAGAGGGGGGGACAGGCCGGGCCAAAAACATTCAGTACTTC; J gene: TRBJ2-4; D gene: NA; clone size: NA; V gene: TRBV29-1
CDR3 protein: CATSTVTGSYGYTF; CDR3 DNA: TGTGCCACCAGCACCGTGACAGGGAGCTATGGCTACACCTTC; J gene: TRBJ1-2; D gene: TRBD1; clone size: NA; V gene: TRBV15
CDR3 protein: CASSRGAGAYEQYF; CDR3 DNA: TGTGCCAGCAGCCGAGGCGCAGGGGCCTACGAGCAGTACTTC; J gene: TRBJ2-7; D gene: NA; clone size: few; V gene: TRBV4-2
CDR3 protein: CASSPDGTDEQYF; CDR3 DNA: TGTGCCAGCTCACCGGACGGGACAGACGAGCAGTACTTC; J gene: TRBJ2-7; D gene: TRBD1; clone size: NA; V gene: TRBV18
CDR3 protein: CASSLAQGRDIQYF; CDR3 DNA: TGTGCCAGCAGCTTAGCCCAGGGCCGGGACATTCAGTACTTC; J gene: TRBJ2-4; D gene: NA; clone size: once; V gene: TRBV7-9
CDR3 protein: CASSPGFARNTEAFF; CDR3 DNA: TGTGCCAGCAGCCCGGGGTTCGCGCGGAACACTGAAGCTTTCTTT; J gene: TRBJ1-1; D gene: NA; clone size: NA; V gene: TRBV25-1
CDR3 protein: CASSDEEGGYSTDTQYF; CDR3 DNA: TGTGCCAGTAGCGACGAAGAAGGCGGGTATAGCACAGATACGCAGTATTTT; J gene: TRBJ2-3; D gene: NA; clone size: NA; V gene: TRBV19
CDR3 protein: CASSPSQPRSYEQYF; CDR3 DNA: TGTGCCAGCTCACCGAGTCAGCCTCGCTCCTACGAGCAGTACTTC; J gene: TRBJ2-7; D gene: NA; clone size: NA; V gene: TRBV18
CDR3 protein: CASSSLGGPYEQYF; CDR3 DNA: TGTGCCAGCAGCTCCCTAGGGGGGCCCTACGAGCAGTACTTC; J gene: TRBJ2-7; D gene: NA; clone size: NA; V gene: TRBV7-2
CDR3 protein: CASSLTPLAGDPREEQYF; CDR3 DNA: TGTGCCAGCAGCTTAACTCCACTAGCGGGGGACCCGAGGGAAGAGCAGTACTTC; J gene: TRBJ2-7; D gene: TRBD2; clone size: few; V gene: TRBV7-2
CDR3 protein: CASSPTQSSGNTIYF; CDR3 DNA: TGTGCCAGCAGCCCAACCCAGAGCTCTGGAAACACCATATATTTT; J gene: TRBJ1-3; D gene: NA; clone size: NA; V gene: TRBV9
CDR3 protein: CASSLDLSSPGELFF; CDR3 DNA: TGCGCCAGCAGCTTGGATCTTAGCTCCCCCGGGGAGCTGTTTTTT; J gene: TRBJ2-2; D gene: NA; clone size: few; V gene: TRBV5-1
CDR3 protein: CAWGSYTEAFF; CDR3 DNA: TGTGCCTGGGGCAGCTACACTGAAGCTTTCTTT; J gene: TRBJ1-1; D gene: NA; clone size: NA; V gene: TRBV28
CDR3 protein: CASNRDFLYEQYF; CDR3 DNA: TGTGCCAGCAACCGGGACTTTCTATACGAGCAGTACTTC; J gene: TRBJ2-7; D gene: NA; clone size: NA; V gene: TRBV25-1
CDR3 protein: CASSLGAVLQPQHF; CDR3 DNA: TGTGCCAGCAGCTTGGGGGCCGTGCTTCAGCCCCAGCATTTT; J gene: TRBJ1-5; D gene: NA; clone size: NA; V gene: TRBV7-9
CDR3 protein: CASRTSGAYEQYF; CDR3 DNA: TGTGCCAGCAGGACTAGCGGTGCCTACGAGCAGTACTTC; J gene: TRBJ2-7; D gene: TRBD2; clone size: NA; V gene: TRBV7-9
CDR3 protein: CASTRGATSGRAGDTQYF; CDR3 DNA: TGCGCCAGCACCCGAGGGGCTACTAGCGGAAGGGCGGGAGATACGCAGTATTTT; J gene: TRBJ2-3; D gene: TRBD2; clone size: NA; V gene: TRBV5-1
CDR3 protein: CASSPGALGGNTIYF; CDR3 DNA: TGTGCCAGCAGCCCGGGGGCGCTCGGTGGAAACACCATATATTTT; J gene: TRBJ1-3; D gene: NA; clone size: NA; V gene: TRBV7-2
CDR3 protein: CASSASGSGYEQYF; CDR3 DNA: TGTGCCAGCAGCGCTAGCGGGAGCGGCTACGAGCAGTACTTC; J gene: TRBJ2-7; D gene: TRBD2; clone size: NA; V gene: TRBV9
CDR3 protein: CASSTGGYGYTF; CDR3 DNA: TGTGCCAGCAGTACCGGGGGCTATGGCTACACCTTC; J gene: TRBJ1-2; D gene: NA; clone size: few; V gene: TRBV7-9
CDR3 protein: CASSLGWTGPDTQYF; CDR3 DNA: TGTGCCAGCAGCTTAGGGTGGACGGGTCCAGATACGCAGTATTTT; J gene: TRBJ2-3; D gene: NA; clone size: NA; V gene: TRBV7-2
CDR3 protein: CASSLDRDSYGYTF; CDR3 DNA: TGTGCCAGCAGCTTGGACAGGGATAGCTATGGCTACACCTTC; J gene: TRBJ1-2; D gene: NA; clone size: NA; V gene: TRBV5-4
CDR3 protein: CAISESAQLTGELFF; CDR3 DNA: TGTGCCATCAGTGAGTCGGCACAGCTCACCGGGGAGCTGTTTTTT; J gene: TRBJ2-2; D gene: NA; clone size: NA; V gene: TRBV10-3
CDR3 protein: CASSPGTGFGNTF; CDR3 DNA: TGTGCCAGCAGTCCCGGGACAGGGTTCGGGAACACCTTC; J gene: TRBJ1-2; D gene: TRBD1; clone size: few; V gene: TRBV27
CDR3 protein: CASRLGPDSPLHF; CDR3 DNA: TGTGCCAGCAGGTTGGGACCGGATTCACCCCTCCACTTT; J gene: TRBJ1-6; D gene: NA; clone size: few; V gene: TRBV27
CDR3 protein: CAISGRTETDTQYF; CDR3 DNA: TGTGCCATCAGTGGGAGGACTGAGACAGATACGCAGTATTTT; J gene: TRBJ2-3; D gene: NA; clone size: once; V gene: TRBV10-3
CDR3 protein: CASSATGVAEAFF; CDR3 DNA: TGTGCCAGCAGCGCCACAGGGGTCGCTGAAGCTTTCTTT; J gene: TRBJ1-1; D gene: TRBD1; clone size: NA; V gene: TRBV9
CDR3 protein: CATSRDGVGTQYF; CDR3 DNA: TGTGCCACCAGCAGAGATGGGGTGGGTACGCAGTATTTT; J gene: TRBJ2-3; D gene: NA; clone size: NA; V gene: TRBV15
CDR3 protein: CASSPEVPGETQYF; CDR3 DNA: TGTGCCAGCAGCCCAGAGGTTCCGGGGGAGACCCAGTACTTC; J gene: TRBJ2-5; D gene: NA; clone size: NA; V gene: TRBV9
CDR3 protein: CASSLSIAMNTEAFF; CDR3 DNA: TGTGCCAGCAGTTTATCGATCGCGATGAACACTGAAGCTTTCTTT; J gene: TRBJ1-1; D gene: NA; clone size: NA; V gene: TRBV27